The source of this T cell receptor (beta chain) is a study of blood T cells in healthy people across ages. At the level of the study: Template-switching capture recovered about one barcoded beta molecule per two T cells.

The ends were cut back, 0 bases at V and 11 bases at J, with 13 bases in the middle. This CDR3 has 12 amino acids. Germline CDR1 reads DFQATT; CDR2 reads SNEGSKA (reference sequence). Total RNA extracted from each sample amounted to at least 5 micrograms. A J-beta primer mix and a sample-barcoded 5' primer were used in a second PCR of roughly 6 to 11 cycles. TCRdb reprocessed the 5' RACE reads with MiXCR, giving one entry per CDR3 protein. The table includes 450,000 to 650,000 distinct CDR3 sequences, under 30% detected once. The same sample was also studied in work on T cells of mothers and their children. That investigation notes: Study donors consisted of a few healthy Caucasian mothers and their six children.

Sequences were obtained from blood. The receptor was isolated from a boy between 10 and 17 years old in good health. The gene calls are TRBV20-1 and TRBJ1-1; a possible D gene is TRBD1 (5 bases). The CDR3 sequence is CSARDRAGRAFF. CDR3 DNA: TGCAGTGCTAGAGATCGGGCAGGGCGGGCTTTCTTT.